This T cell receptor beta chain was profiled in a study of T cell responses to AZD1222 COVID-19 vaccine. Study findings and constraints: Clonal diversity was possibly underestimated; the donors were predominantly white British and more often female.

The assay was immunoSEQ multiplex PCR, and TCRdb's table has in-frame clones only and misses some. Altogether around 200,000 clones are present, approximately 92% being singletons, with the ten largest covering 1%. Note on this clone: Its specificity is unknown.

Trimming took off 5 bases at V and 4 bases at J, with 16 bases between the two ends. In germline, CDR1 is SGHNT, CDR2 YYREEE (reference sequence). CDR3 length: 15 amino acids. The sequencing used peripheral blood, collected 28 days after the second dose of the MenACWY control vaccine. This clonotype was sampled from an adult who received the MenACWY meningococcal vaccine as a control. The rearrangement uses TRBV5-4 and TRBJ1-3; D gene uncertain. In DNA, the CDR3 is TGTGCCAGCAGTTTGCCTGGTGGAATGGGAAACACCATATATTTT. Its translation is CASSLPGGMGNTIYF. Full variable domain (rest looked up from reference TRBV5-4 and TRBJ1-3): ETGVTQSPTHLIKTRGQQVTLRCSSQSGHNTVSWYQQALGQGPQFIFQYYREEENGRGNFPPRFSGLQFPNYSSELNVNALELDDSALYLCASSLPGGMGNTIYFGEGSWLTVV.